These 27 T cell receptor beta chains came from one sample sequenced in a study of blood T cell repertoires in COVID-19. The table came from immunoSEQ multiplex PCR; TCRdb's copy has only in-frame clones and leaves some out. The table has 130,000 or so clones, approximately 90% seen once; the top ten hold 7.6%. The source material was peripheral blood. The origin of the receptors is a man aged 50 to 59 with acute or convalescent COVID-19.

The rearrangement uses TRBV11-2 and TRBJ2-7, with a possible D match to TRBD2 (5 bases). The CDR3 loop spans 13 amino acids. Germline CDR1 is SGHAT and CDR2 is FQNNGV. Trimming took 2 bases from V and 6 from J, leaving 11 bases between them. The CDR3 DNA reads TGTGCCAGCAGCTTATCGGGGTATGGCGAGCAGTACTTC. Its protein product is CASSLSGYGEQYF. The complete variable domain, with remaining parts taken from reference TRBV11-2 and TRBJ2-7, reads EAGVAQSPRYKIIEKRQSVAFWCNPISGHATLYWYQQILGQGPKLLIQFQNNGVVDDSQLPKDRFSAERLKGVDSTLKIQPAKLEDSAVYLCASSLSGYGEQYFGPGTRLTVT.

The V call is TRBV18, the J call TRBJ2-7, with 8 positions matching TRBD2. Trimming took 3 bases from V and 3 from J; bases not matched to a gene: 4. CDR3 size: 14 residues. Germline assignment: CDR1 KGHSH and CDR2 LQKENI. The CDR3 sequence: CASSPMREVYEQYF. The DNA of the CDR3 is TGTGCCAGCTCACCTATGCGGGAGGTCTACGAGCAGTACTTC.

This clone was observed a few times. The chain employs TRBV4-1 and TRBJ1-2, with D perhaps TRBD1 (6 bases). Trimming took 4 bases from V and 8 from J, leaving 23 bases between them. This CDR3 contains 16 residues. The germline V gene has CDR1 MGHRA and CDR2 YSYEKL. In DNA form, the CDR3 reads TGCGCCAGCAGCCTCGAAGACCTACAGGGCGATGGGGGCTACACCTTC. As protein: CASSLEDLQGDGGYTF.

V and J are TRBV7-9 and TRBJ1-1; the D gene is possibly TRBD1 (6 bases). In germline, CDR1 is SEHNR, CDR2 FQNEAQ (reference sequence). The germline V and J ends were trimmed by 5 bases and 8 bases, with 15 bases remaining between them. This CDR3 spans 13 amino acids. CDR3 DNA: TGTGCCAGCAGCCCCAATCCTGGGACAGAAGCTTTCTTT. Protein sequence: CASSPNPGTEAFF.

This chain links TRBV7-7 with TRBJ2-7, with D perhaps matching TRBD1 (5 bases). Germline V gene data show CDR1 as SSHAT and CDR2 as FNYEAQ (reference sequence). The CDR3 totals 15 residues. V gave up 2 bases and J gave up 4 bases, with 15 bases separating them. This chain's CDR3 is CASSLTPGKGYEQYF. The CDR3 nucleotides read TGTGCCAGCAGCTTAACTCCAGGGAAAGGGTACGAGCAGTACTTC.

V usage is TRBV7-9 and J usage is TRBJ2-5; D uncertain. Trimming stripped 5 bases from V and 5 bases from J, with 12 bases between. The germline V gene has CDR1 SEHNR and CDR2 FQNEAQ (reference sequence). CDR3 length: 13 amino acids. DNA for the CDR3: TGTGCCAGCAGCCCCGGCCAAGCGGAGACCCAGTACTTC. It specifies CASSPGQAETQYF.

The chain carries TRBV5-1 and TRBJ2-1; TRBD1 matches at 9 bases. Losses at the gene ends were 1 base for V and 5 bases for J; bases not matched to a gene: 7. From germline, CDR1 is SGHRS and CDR2 YFSETQ. The length of the CDR3 is 16 residues. CDR3 bases: TGCGCCAGCAGCTTGATGGGGACAGGGACCAACAATGAGCAGTTCTTC. Translated, it gives CASSLMGTGTNNEQFF.

This chain uses TRBV5-1 with TRBJ2-2; 9 positions agree with TRBD1. The J segment lost 7 bases and the V segment lost 4 bases, leaving 8 bases of the junction unmatched. There are 15 residues in the CDR3. The germline V gene has CDR1 SGHRS and CDR2 YFSETQ. CDR3 DNA: TGCGCCAGCAGCCCTTCTGGGACAGGGATCGGGGAGCTGTTTTTT. This translates into CASSPSGTGIGELFF.

V is TRBV9 and J is TRBJ2-3, with 7 bases aligning to TRBD1. Germline lookup yields CDR1 SGDLS and CDR2 YYNGEE. Trimming cost V 3 bases and J 4 bases; bases outside gene matches: 5. The CDR3 runs to 14 residues. In nucleotides, the CDR3 is TGTGCCAGCAGCGACAGGGGCGGCTCAGATACGCAGTATTTT. Encoded protein: CASSDRGGSDTQYF.

The rearrangement links TRBV11-3 to TRBJ2-2; possible D gene TRBD1, 6 bases. The CDR3 totals 17 residues. Trimming pared 1 base from V and 3 bases from J, leaving 15 bases between. Germline V gene lookup returns CDR1 SGHNT and CDR2 YENEEA. The CDR3 DNA follows: TGTGCCAGCAGCTTAGGAGTGACAGGTTTTGACACCGGGGAGCTGTTTTTT. Translating gives CASSLGVTGFDTGELFF.

This chain connects TRBV15 to TRBJ2-7, with TRBD1 matching 12 bases. V dropped 5 bases and J dropped 7; count of bases not matched to a gene: 12. Germline CDR1 is LNHNV and CDR2 is YYDKDF (reference sequence). The CDR3 has 16 amino acids. The CDR3 DNA reads as TGTGCCACCAGCCGAGGTACGGGACAGGGGGCTGGGGAGCAGTACTTC. The encoded protein is CATSRGTGQGAGEQYF. The whole variable domain, filled in from reference TRBV15 and TRBJ2-7, reads DAMVIQNPRYQVTQFGKPVTLSCSQTLNHNVMYWYQQKSSQAPKLLFHYYDKDFNNEADTPDNFQSRRPNTSFCFLDIRSPGLGDTAMYLCATSRGTGQGAGEQYFGPGTRLTVT.

V and J are TRBV18 and TRBJ2-7, with 7 bases fitting TRBD1. V lost 3 bases, J lost 3 bases, and 2 bases stayed unmatched. Germline lookup yields CDR1 KGHSH and CDR2 LQKENI. The CDR3 spans 13 residues. CDR3 sequence: CASSPDRYYEQYF. The CDR3 DNA sequence: TGTGCCAGCTCACCGGACAGGTACTACGAGCAGTACTTC.

This sequence joins TRBV5-1 and TRBJ1-2, with 9 bases identical to TRBD1. Germline V gives CDR1 SGHRS, CDR2 YFSETQ. V lost 4 bases and J lost 4; bases outside the gene matches: 8. The CDR3 covers 15 residues. Written as DNA, the CDR3 is TGCGCCAGCAGCGGAGGGGGACAGGGAATCTATGGCTACACCTTC. It specifies CASSGGGQGIYGYTF.

V and J are TRBV19 and TRBJ1-4, with 10 bases aligning to TRBD1. This CDR3 has 15 residues. The V gene's germline CDR1 is LNHDA and CDR2 SQIVND (reference sequence). V shed 5 bases, J shed 3 bases, and the junction held 3 bases outside the gene matches. The chain's CDR3 is CASSPGQGANEKLFF. The CDR3 DNA reads TGTGCCAGTAGTCCCGGACAGGGGGCTAATGAAAAACTGTTTTTT.

The J gene is TRBJ1-3, the V gene TRBV11-3; D uncertain. Trimming cost V 5 bases and J 0 bases, with 8 bases left between them. CDR1 and CDR2 from the germline V gene are SGHNT and YENEEA. The CDR3 consists of 14 residues. CDR3 loop: CASSKINSGNTIYF. The CDR3 nucleotides read TGTGCCAGCAGCAAAATAAACTCTGGAAACACCATATATTTT.

The chain has TRBV5-8 and TRBJ1-1, with a weak D call TRBD1 (5 bases). The CDR3 loop spans 11 amino acids. V was cut by 6 bases and J by 7 bases, with 10 bases left in between. Germline V lookup: CDR1 SGHTS, CDR2 YDEGEE. This CDR3 is CASIRRGEAFF. CDR3 sequence (DNA): TGTGCCAGCATTCGAAGGGGTGAAGCTTTCTTT.

The chain has TRBV6-5 and TRBJ1-1, with D tentatively TRBD1 (6 bases). Germline V gives CDR1 MNHEY, CDR2 SVGAGI. The length of the CDR3 is 13 residues. V shed 7 bases and J shed 5 bases, with 14 bases lying between them. CDR3 amino acids: CASMIGGETEAFF. CDR3 in DNA: TGTGCCAGCATGATAGGGGGGGAGACTGAAGCTTTCTTT.

The chain carries TRBV2 and TRBJ2-5; TRBD2 agrees at 8 bases. Trimming removed 6 bases from V and 5 bases from J; junction bases left unmatched: 8. The CDR3 extends over 14 amino acids. Germline CDR1 and CDR2: SNHLY and FYNNEI. The CDR3 DNA reads as TGTGCCAGCAGCCCGACTAGCGTGGCTGAGACCCAGTACTTC. It codes for CASSPTSVAETQYF.

The chain recombines TRBV6-5 with TRBJ1-2; TRBD1 agrees at 7 bases. There are 14 residues in the CDR3. Germline V lookup: CDR1 MNHEY, CDR2 SVGAGI. With 11 bases clipped from V and 1 base from J, the junction kept 10 bases outside the gene matches. CDR3 bases: TGTGCCGGAGAACAGGGGAACAATAACTATGGCTACACCTTC. Translation gives CAGEQGNNNYGYTF.

The chain combines TRBV10-3 with TRBJ1-2; D possibly corresponds to TRBD1 (5 bases). V lost 3 bases and J 7 bases, leaving 9 bases between the germline ends. Germline assignment: CDR1 ENHRY and CDR2 SYGVKD. CDR3 size: 12 residues. CDR3 region: CAISEGAGGYTF. For the CDR3, the DNA is TGTGCCATCAGTGAAGGGGCTGGTGGCTACACCTTC.

The chain is built from TRBV25-1 and TRBJ1-5; tentative D call: TRBD1 (5 bases). Germline CDR1 MGHDK, CDR2 SYGVNS. Trimming left V 4 bases short and J 7 bases short, with 8 bases between. This CDR3 comprises 12 residues. CDR3 DNA: TGTGCCAGCAGTGGCCAGGGACAGCCCCAGCATTTT. Its protein product is CASSGQGQPQHF.

This clone was observed once. V usage is TRBV3-1 (or the pseudogene TRBV3-2) and J usage is TRBJ1-1; 8 bases are a match to TRBD1. The trim removed 1 base at V and 5 bases at J, leaving 12 bases unmatched. The germline V gene encodes CDR1 LGHDT and CDR2 YNNKEL (reference sequence). The CDR3 has 17 residues. The CDR3 is CASSQAPGTGLDTEAFF. As DNA, the CDR3 is TGTGCCAGCAGCCAAGCCCCCGGGACAGGATTGGATACTGAAGCTTTCTTT.

Only one count was recorded for this clone. J is TRBJ2-1 and V is TRBV12-3 or TRBV12-4; D gene uncertain. The V end was cut by 5 bases, the J end by 5 bases, with 7 bases between. The CDR3 consists of 12 residues. CDR3 nucleotide sequence: TGTGCCAGCAGTCCTACAGACAATGAGCAGTTCTTC. Translation gives CASSPTDNEQFF.

This clone was seen only once. V usage is TRBV12-3 or TRBV12-4 and J usage is TRBJ2-1, with 7 bases aligning to TRBD1. This CDR3 is 13 amino acids long. The V gene end was trimmed by 6 bases and the J gene end by 10 bases; junction bases not matched to a gene: 9. The CDR3 sequence is CASSRAGGDEQFF. CDR3 coding DNA: TGTGCCAGCAGCCGAGCAGGGGGTGACGAGCAGTTCTTC.

This chain uses TRBV6-6 with TRBJ1-2; no clear D. CDR1 and CDR2 from the germline V gene are MNHNY and SVGAGI (reference sequence). The CDR3 is 13 residues long. The germline V and J ends were trimmed by 0 bases and 3 bases, with 5 bases remaining between them. This CDR3 reads CASSYSQDYGYTF. Here the CDR3 DNA reads TGTGCCAGCAGTTACTCGCAGGACTATGGCTACACCTTC.

J is TRBJ1-2 and V is TRBV6-5; D gene ambiguous. The germline V gene has CDR1 MNHEY and CDR2 SVGAGI. V was pared by 11 bases and J by 4 bases, with 17 bases between. The length of the CDR3 is 13 residues. The CDR3 nucleotides read TGTGCCGTCCGGGAGGGCAATTCCTATGGCTACACCTTC. Amino acid sequence: CAVREGNSYGYTF.

The J gene is TRBJ2-5, the V gene TRBV6-2 or TRBV6-3; D possibly corresponds to TRBD2 (7 bases). V lost 5 bases, J lost 3 bases, and 16 bases lay in between. This CDR3 region has 15 residues. CDR1 is MNHEY and CDR2 is SVGEGT in the germline V gene. CDR3 sequence (DNA): TGTGCCAGCAGTCCACGGTGGGGGGGCGAAGAGACCCAGTACTTC. Encoded protein: CASSPRWGGEETQYF.